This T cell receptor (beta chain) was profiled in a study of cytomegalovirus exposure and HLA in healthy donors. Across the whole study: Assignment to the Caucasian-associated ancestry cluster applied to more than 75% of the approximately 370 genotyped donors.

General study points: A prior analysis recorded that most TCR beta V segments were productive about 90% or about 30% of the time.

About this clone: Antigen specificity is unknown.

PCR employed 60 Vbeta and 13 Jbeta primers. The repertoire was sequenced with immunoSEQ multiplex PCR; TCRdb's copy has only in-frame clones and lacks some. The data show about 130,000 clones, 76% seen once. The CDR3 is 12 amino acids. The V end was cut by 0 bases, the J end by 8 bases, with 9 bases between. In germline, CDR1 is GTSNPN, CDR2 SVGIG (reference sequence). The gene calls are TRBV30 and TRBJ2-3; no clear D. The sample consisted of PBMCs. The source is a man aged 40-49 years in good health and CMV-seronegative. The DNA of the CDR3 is TGTGCCTGGAGTGTACGCGGTGTTACGCAGTATTTT. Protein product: CAWSVRGVTQYF.